The rows below give T cell receptor beta chains drawn from one sample of a study of blood T cell repertoires in COVID-19. Sequenced by immunoSEQ multiplex PCR; TCRdb stores in-frame clones only, minus some. This sample carries around 52,000 clones, around 88% of them seen once, and the ten largest clones take about 5%. Sequencing was performed on peripheral blood. The source is a human donor in a cohort sampled during active COVID-19. Both conserved end residues are part of each CDR3. The D gene is left open where the match is weak. Not all rows give a size; the values are once, few, many and, for expanded clones, a class.

j_gene	v_gene	d_gene	len	abundance	CDR3nt	CDR3aa
TRBJ2-3	TRBV13	TRBD1	17	-	TGTGCCAGCAGCTTAGTGTGGTCGGACAGGGGGACAGATACGCAGTATTTT	CASSLVWSDRGTDTQYF
TRBJ2-7	TRBV7-2	-	13	-	TGTGCCAGCAGCTTGGGACTGGTCTGGGAGCAGTACTTC	CASSLGLVWEQYF
TRBJ2-3	TRBV10-3	TRBD2	20	-	TGTGCCATCAGTGAGTCTTGGGGCCGACTAGCGGGGGGGTCCACAGATACGCAGTATTTT	CAISESWGRLAGGSTDTQYF
TRBJ2-7	TRBV21-1	-	15	-	TGTGCCAGCAGCCTTGGGGGACAGGGGACCTACGAGCAGTACTTC	CASSLGGQGTYEQYF
TRBJ2-3	TRBV7-2	TRBD2	16	-	TGTGCCAGCAGCTCGGGACTAGCGGGGGGCACAGATACGCAGTATTTT	CASSSGLAGGTDTQYF
TRBJ2-3	TRBV5-1	TRBD2	16	once	TGCGCCAGCAGCTTTGTCAGCGGGGGGGCCGCAGATACGCAGTATTTT	CASSFVSGGAADTQYF
TRBJ1-2	TRBV11-2	-	12	-	TGTGCCAGCAGCGTGGGGCTTGATGGCTACACCTTC	CASSVGLDGYTF
TRBJ1-4	TRBV11-2	-	14	-	TGTGCCAGAAGCCCATCTGCGGTGGGGGGAAAACTGTTTTTT	CARSPSAVGGKLFF
TRBJ1-5	TRBV2	-	13	-	TGTGCCAGCCACGGACAGTTCAATCAGCCCCAGCATTTT	CASHGQFNQPQHF
TRBJ1-1	TRBV19	-	17	-	TGTGCCAGTAGTATCTTCCGGCAGGGTGGTCTGAACACTGAAGCTTTCTTT	CASSIFRQGGLNTEAFF
TRBJ1-5	TRBV19	TRBD1	16	-	TGTGCCAGTAGTCCTCTGACAGGGGGAAATTATCAGCCCCAGCATTTT	CASSPLTGGNYQPQHF
TRBJ2-3	TRBV29-1	-	13	-	TGCAGCGTTAACCAGGGCCCCCTAGATACGCAGTATTTT	CSVNQGPLDTQYF
TRBJ2-3	TRBV3-1/TRBV3-2	-	16	-	TGTGCCAGCAGCCAAGATCTGGGGACTTCCACAGATACGCAGTATTTT	CASSQDLGTSTDTQYF
TRBJ1-2	TRBV12-3/TRBV12-4	-	13	-	TGTGCCAGCAGCCCGGACAGCTACTATGGCTACACCTTC	CASSPDSYYGYTF
TRBJ2-7	TRBV24-1	-	19	-	TGTGCCACCAGTGAAAAATCCCAGTCTGAGGGCGGGGGCCTCTACGAGCAGTACTTC	CATSEKSQSEGGGLYEQYF
TRBJ2-7	TRBV12-3/TRBV12-4	-	12	-	TGTGCCAGCAGTCTAACCACCTACGAGCAGTACTTC	CASSLTTYEQYF
TRBJ2-1	TRBV21-1	-	16	-	TGTGCCAGCAGTCAAGCTTCAGGTGGTGGTTACGATGAGCAGTTCTTC	CASSQASGGGYDEQFF
TRBJ1-5	TRBV21-1	-	13	-	TGTGCCAGCAGCCTTTATCCCCATCAGCCCCAGCATTTT	CASSLYPHQPQHF
TRBJ2-7	TRBV5-4	TRBD2	17	-	TGTGCCAGCAGCCAAGGACTAGCGGGGGAACTACCCTACGAGCAGTACTTC	CASSQGLAGELPYEQYF
TRBJ1-5	TRBV10-1	TRBD1	18	-	TGCGCCAGCAGTGAGTCGAAGGACAGGGGCCATAGCAATCAGCCCCAGCATTTT	CASSESKDRGHSNQPQHF
TRBJ2-6	TRBV3-1/TRBV3-2	-	12	once	TGTGCCAGCAGGCCTCCAGGCGACGTCCTGACTTTC	CASRPPGDVLTF
TRBJ2-3	TRBV2	TRBD2	16	-	TGTGCCAGCAGTGGGTCTAGCGGGGGGACCACAGATACGCAGTATTTT	CASSGSSGGTTDTQYF
TRBJ2-5	TRBV19	-	14	-	TGTGCCAGTAGTATAGGCGGGGTCCAAGAGACCCAGTACTTC	CASSIGGVQETQYF
TRBJ1-2	TRBV6-5	-	15	few	TGTGCCAGCAGAACGGGCGGGGTCGGGAACTATGGCTACACCTTC	CASRTGGVGNYGYTF
TRBJ2-3	TRBV5-1	-	13	-	TGCGCCAGTAGGAGGGAAAGCACAGATACGCAGTATTTT	CASRRESTDTQYF
TRBJ2-2	TRBV5-8	TRBD2	17	-	TGTGCCAGCAGCTTGACCTGGGACTATACGAACACCGGGGAGCTGTTTTTT	CASSLTWDYTNTGELFF
TRBJ1-4	TRBV9	-	15	-	TGTGCCAGCAGCGTAGAGGGAGGGGCTAATGAAAAACTGTTTTTT	CASSVEGGANEKLFF
TRBJ2-2	TRBV7-8	-	14	-	TGTGCCAGCAGCTTAGCTCCGTCGGGCGGGGAGCTGTTTTTT	CASSLAPSGGELFF